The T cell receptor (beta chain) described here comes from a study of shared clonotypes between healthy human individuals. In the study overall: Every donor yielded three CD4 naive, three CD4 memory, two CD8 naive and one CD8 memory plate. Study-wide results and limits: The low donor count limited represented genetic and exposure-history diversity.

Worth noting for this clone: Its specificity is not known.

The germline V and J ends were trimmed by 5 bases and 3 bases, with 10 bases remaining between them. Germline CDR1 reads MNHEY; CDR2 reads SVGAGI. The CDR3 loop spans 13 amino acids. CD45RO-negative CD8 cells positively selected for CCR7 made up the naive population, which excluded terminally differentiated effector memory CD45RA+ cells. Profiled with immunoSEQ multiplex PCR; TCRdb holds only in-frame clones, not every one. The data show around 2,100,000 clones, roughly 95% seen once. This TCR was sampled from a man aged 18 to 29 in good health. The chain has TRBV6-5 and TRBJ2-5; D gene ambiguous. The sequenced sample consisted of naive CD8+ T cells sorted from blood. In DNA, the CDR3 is TGTGCCAGCAGTCAAGACATCGAAGAGACCCAGTACTTC. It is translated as CASSQDIEETQYF.